These 27 T cell receptor beta chains came from one sample sequenced in a study of shared T cell receptors in the human thymus. Assay: immunoSEQ multiplex PCR; the TCRdb copy retains only in-frame clones and omits some. The table has approximately 760,000 clones, approximately 85% seen once. A further study also used this sample, focusing on human thymus T cells.

The material sequenced was thymocytes. All receptors derive from a girl under three years old with a congenital heart defect.

V is TRBV6-5 and J is TRBJ2-1; 8 bases align to TRBD2. The germline gives CDR1 MNHEY, CDR2 SVGAGI. The CDR3 is 14 residues long. With V trimmed by 6 bases and J by 4 bases, 5 bases remained unmatched. The DNA of the CDR3 is TGTGCCAGCAGATCGGGACTAGAATACAATGAGCAGTTCTTC. Its protein product is CASRSGLEYNEQFF.

J is TRBJ1-3 and V is TRBV5-1; 8 nucleotides align to TRBD1. This CDR3 contains 20 residues. J was trimmed by 0 bases and V by 4 bases; bases with no gene match: 18. From germline, CDR1 is SGHRS and CDR2 YFSETQ. The CDR3 sequence is CASSLAPGQVFKSSGNTIYF. The DNA of the CDR3 is TGCGCCAGCAGCCTCGCCCCGGGACAGGTCTTTAAAAGCTCTGGAAACACCATATATTTT. The whole variable domain, filled in from reference TRBV5-1 and TRBJ1-3, reads KAGVTQTPRYLIKTRGQQVTLSCSPISGHRSVSWYQQTPGQGLQFLFEYFSETQRNKGNFPGRFSGRQFSNSRSEMNVSTLELGDSALYLCASSLAPGQVFKSSGNTIYFGEGSWLTVV.

V usage is TRBV5-4 and J usage is TRBJ2-7; 7 positions agree with TRBD1. The CDR3 is 16 amino acids. The V gene's germline CDR1 is SGHNT and CDR2 YYREEE (reference sequence). V dropped 1 base and J dropped 3; count of bases not matched to a gene: 10. In DNA, the CDR3 is TGTGCCAGCAGCTTGAGAGGGGGCCTAACCTTCTACGAGCAGTACTTC. It encodes CASSLRGGLTFYEQYF.

The chain joins TRBV30 to TRBJ2-1; 7 positions match TRBD1. CDR1 and CDR2 from the germline V gene are GTSNPN and SVGIG (reference sequence). The CDR3 sequence is 16 residues long. With V trimmed by 2 bases and J by 4 bases, 11 bases remained unmatched. The CDR3 bases are TGTGCCTGGAGTCAAACCCCGGGACAGAAATACAATGAGCAGTTCTTC. Translating it yields CAWSQTPGQKYNEQFF.

This chain connects TRBV5-6 to TRBJ2-7; the D is unclear. V was pared by 4 bases and J by 3 bases, with 17 bases between. CDR1 is SGHDT, CDR2 YYEEEE, per germline. The CDR3 is made up of 15 amino acids. Here the CDR3 DNA reads TGTGCCAGCAGCCCTGAGTTTTCAGACAACTACGAGCAGTACTTC. Protein product: CASSPEFSDNYEQYF.

The chain carries TRBV2 and TRBJ2-2, with D uncertain. The CDR3 runs 15 residues. The V end lost 8 bases, the J end lost 1 base, and 14 bases lay between the germline ends. The V gene's germline CDR1 is SNHLY and CDR2 FYNNEI. The CDR3 DNA sequence: TGTGCCAGCCCGAGAGCCGACATGAACACCGGGGAGCTGTTTTTT. Amino acid sequence: CASPRADMNTGELFF.

This chain links TRBV7-6 with TRBJ1-6; a weak D match, TRBD1 (6 bases). The germline gives CDR1 SGHVS, CDR2 FNYEAQ. Trimming took 4 bases from V and 10 from J, leaving 11 bases between them. This CDR3 region has 13 residues. CDR3 bases: TGTGCCAGCAGCTCTGTAACAGGGTCACCCCTCCACTTT. As protein: CASSSVTGSPLHF.

The chain uses TRBV5-1 and TRBJ1-2; TRBD1 matches 7 bases. The V gene's germline CDR1 is SGHRS and CDR2 YFSETQ. There are 16 residues in the CDR3. The J segment lost 1 base and the V segment lost 4 bases, leaving 10 bases of the junction unmatched. The CDR3 sequence is CASSGQDRTINYGYTF. DNA for the CDR3: TGCGCCAGCAGCGGACAGGACAGAACTATTAACTATGGCTACACCTTC.

V is TRBV23-1 and J is TRBJ2-7, with 13 bases identical to TRBD2. TRBV23-1 is given ORF status, its function remaining uncertain. Trimming took 0 bases from V and 3 from J; bases not matched to a gene: 8. This CDR3 contains 18 residues. The CDR3 reads CASSQSRLAGGWDYEQYF. The CDR3, as DNA: TGCGCCAGCAGTCAATCAAGACTAGCGGGGGGCTGGGACTACGAGCAGTACTTC.

This clone was seen only once. The rearrangement links TRBV7-3 to TRBJ2-2, with a tentative D call TRBD1 (5 bases). V shed 5 bases and J shed 6 bases, with 13 bases lying between them. The CDR3 consists of 14 residues. Germline V CDR1 and CDR2: SGHTA, FQGTGA. CDR3 sequence: CASSGQGKSGELFF. In DNA form, the CDR3 reads TGTGCCAGCAGCGGGCAGGGTAAATCCGGGGAGCTGTTTTTT.

This chain uses TRBV11-2 with TRBJ2-7, with 7 bases identical to TRBD2. The CDR3 extends over 15 amino acids. V lost 3 bases, J lost 4 bases, and 9 bases stayed unmatched. Germline V gene lookup returns CDR1 SGHAT and CDR2 FQNNGV. DNA of the CDR3: TGTGCCAGCAGCTTTCGCCGCGGGGGTGGTTACGAGCAGTACTTC. This encodes CASSFRRGGGYEQYF.

The V call is TRBV28, the J call TRBJ1-4; D call uncertain. CDR1 and CDR2 (germline): MDHEN, SYDVKM. The V gene lost 7 bases and the J gene lost 8 bases, with 14 bases spanning the gap. CDR3 length equals 13 residues. Here the CDR3 reads CASTQAGAEKLFF. CDR3 nucleotides: TGTGCCAGCACCCAGGCAGGTGCGGAAAAACTGTTTTTT.

This chain uses TRBV5-6 with TRBJ1-4; 10 bases line up with TRBD1. The germline gives CDR1 SGHDT, CDR2 YYEEEE. J was trimmed by 7 bases and V by 2 bases; bases with no gene match: 5. CDR3 length: 15 residues. Here the CDR3 DNA reads TGTGCCAGCAGCTTAGGACAGGGGGACGGTGAAAAACTGTTTTTT. It encodes CASSLGQGDGEKLFF. Full variable domain (remainder filled in from reference TRBV5-6 and TRBJ1-4): DAGVTQSPTHLIKTRGQQVTLRCSPKSGHDTVSWYQQALGQGPQFIFQYYEEEERQRGNFPDRFSGHQFPNYSSELNVNALLLGDSALYLCASSLGQGDGEKLFFGSGTQLSVL.

The chain carries TRBV10-3 and TRBJ1-3; 10 positions match TRBD1. Trimming cost V 6 bases and J 0 bases; bases outside gene matches: 14. Germline CDR1 and CDR2: ENHRY and SYGVKD. CDR3 length: 19 amino acids. The CDR3 spells CAISDFGQGDSSSGNTIYF. CDR3 in DNA: TGTGCCATCAGCGACTTCGGACAGGGGGATTCCTCCTCTGGAAACACCATATATTTT.

This clone showed up just a few times. The V call is TRBV15, the J call TRBJ1-1; 8 bases align to TRBD1. CDR1 and CDR2 (germline): LNHNV, YYDKDF (reference sequence). This CDR3 contains 16 residues. With 3 bases clipped from V and 1 base from J, the junction kept 7 bases outside the gene matches. The CDR3 spells CATSSPRTGTNTEAFF. DNA of the CDR3: TGTGCCACCAGCAGTCCTAGGACAGGGACGAACACTGAAGCTTTCTTT.

The gene calls are TRBV7-8 and TRBJ2-7; 7 bases fit TRBD1. The CDR3 runs to 16 residues. The germline CDR1 and CDR2 sequences are SGHVS and FQNEAQ. V shed 4 bases and J 2 bases; nucleotides not matched to a gene: 11. The CDR3 spells CASSSYPDRKTYEQYF. In DNA form, the CDR3 reads TGTGCCAGCAGCTCATACCCGGACAGGAAAACCTACGAGCAGTACTTC.

V is TRBV9 and J is TRBJ1-2; 7 nucleotides match TRBD1. Trimming cost V 3 bases and J 2 bases; bases outside gene matches: 7. This CDR3 region has 15 residues. Per germline, CDR1 SGDLS and CDR2 YYNGEE. The CDR3 here is CASSGEQGSNYGYTF. DNA for the CDR3: TGTGCCAGCAGCGGTGAACAGGGGTCAAACTATGGCTACACCTTC.

The chain joins TRBV4-1 to TRBJ1-5, with D perhaps matching TRBD1 (5 bases). There are 19 residues in the CDR3. Germline V CDR1 and CDR2: MGHRA, YSYEKL. V lost 0 bases and J 5 bases, leaving 23 bases between the germline ends. CDR3 DNA sequence: TGCGCCAGCAGCCAAGATCTAAAATGGGACTCGCCCGGAGATCAGCCCCAGCATTTT. It yields the protein CASSQDLKWDSPGDQPQHF.

This chain connects TRBV14 to TRBJ2-5; the match to TRBD2 covers 9 bases. In germline, CDR1 is SGHDN, CDR2 FVKESK. CDR3 length: 15 amino acids. V dropped 1 base and J dropped 5; count of bases not matched to a gene: 5. The CDR3 DNA is TGTGCCAGCAGCCAAGGCGCGGGGGGGCCGGAGACCCAGTACTTC. It yields the protein CASSQGAGGPETQYF.

The chain has TRBV5-1 and TRBJ2-1; 7 nucleotides agree with TRBD1. The CDR3 runs 15 residues. From germline, CDR1 is SGHRS and CDR2 YFSETQ. With 0 bases clipped from V and 8 bases from J, the junction kept 8 bases outside the gene matches. The CDR3 DNA follows: TGCGCCAGCAGCTTGGAAGTCAGGGGGTCGGATGAGCAGTTCTTC. This translates into CASSLEVRGSDEQFF. The whole variable domain, filled in from reference TRBV5-1 and TRBJ2-1, reads KAGVTQTPRYLIKTRGQQVTLSCSPISGHRSVSWYQQTPGQGLQFLFEYFSETQRNKGNFPGRFSGRQFSNSRSEMNVSTLELGDSALYLCASSLEVRGSDEQFFGPGTRLTVL.

The gene calls are TRBV19 and TRBJ2-7; no clear D. Germline V lookup: CDR1 LNHDA, CDR2 SQIVND (reference sequence). This CDR3 is 15 amino acids long. Trimming took 5 bases from V and 0 from J, leaving 14 bases between them. The CDR3: CASSSDLDNSYEQYF. The CDR3 DNA reads TGTGCCAGTAGTTCCGATTTAGACAACTCCTACGAGCAGTACTTC.

This sequence joins TRBV6-1 and TRBJ2-5; 10 nucleotides agree with TRBD1. V dropped 4 bases and J dropped 4; count of bases not matched to a gene: 3. Germline CDR1 MNHNS, CDR2 SASEGT. The CDR3 is 14 residues long. The CDR3 DNA reads as TGTGCCAGCAGTGCCGACAGGGGGCGAGAGACCCAGTACTTC. Translating gives CASSADRGRETQYF.

V gene TRBV11-2 combines with J gene TRBJ2-3, with 7 bases that match TRBD1. This CDR3 has 17 residues. V gave up 0 bases and J gave up 1 base; unmatched junction bases: 7. Per germline, CDR1 SGHAT and CDR2 FQNNGV. CDR3 region: CASSLDQGGRGTDTQYF. The CDR3 nucleotides are TGTGCCAGCAGCTTAGATCAAGGGGGCCGGGGCACAGATACGCAGTATTTT.

This chain links TRBV6-1 with TRBJ2-3; D unclear. This CDR3 is built from 16 residues. Germline values: CDR1 MNHNS, CDR2 SASEGT. The V gene lost 4 bases and the J gene lost 6 bases, with 20 bases spanning the gap. CDR3 residues: CASSGDLNLRWDTQYF. The CDR3 coding sequence is TGTGCCAGCAGTGGAGACTTGAATCTGAGGTGGGATACGCAGTATTTT.

V is TRBV4-3 and J is TRBJ2-7; D might be TRBD1 (7 bases). The germline V gene has CDR1 LGHNA and CDR2 YSLEER. There are 15 residues in the CDR3. V lost 1 base to trimming and J lost 6 bases, with 16 bases between them. Here the CDR3 DNA reads TGCGCCAGCAGCCAAGCTGTCCAGGGGGGTATCGAGCAGTACTTC. Residues: CASSQAVQGGIEQYF.

Concerning this clone itself: The same CDR3 is also encoded by other DNA sequences in this sample. The CDR3 reads CASSPTGYGYTF. CDR3 nucleotide sequence: TGTGCCAGCAGTCCAACAGGGTATGGCTACACCTTC. This chain uses TRBV6-6 with TRBJ1-2; a possible D gene is TRBD1 (6 bases). Germline-derived CDR1 and CDR2 are MNHNY and SVGAGI (reference sequence). The V end lost 5 bases, the J end lost 5 bases, and 9 bases lay between the germline ends. The CDR3 consists of 12 residues.

The chain has TRBV7-2 and TRBJ1-2, with 9 bases fitting TRBD1. V lost 6 bases to trimming and J lost 6 bases; unmatched junction nucleotides: 5. The CDR3 contains 13 residues. Germline V gene data show CDR1 as SGHTA and CDR2 as FQGNSA. The CDR3 spells CASRTGTGNGYTF. DNA for the CDR3: TGTGCCAGCAGGACCGGGACAGGGAATGGCTACACCTTC.